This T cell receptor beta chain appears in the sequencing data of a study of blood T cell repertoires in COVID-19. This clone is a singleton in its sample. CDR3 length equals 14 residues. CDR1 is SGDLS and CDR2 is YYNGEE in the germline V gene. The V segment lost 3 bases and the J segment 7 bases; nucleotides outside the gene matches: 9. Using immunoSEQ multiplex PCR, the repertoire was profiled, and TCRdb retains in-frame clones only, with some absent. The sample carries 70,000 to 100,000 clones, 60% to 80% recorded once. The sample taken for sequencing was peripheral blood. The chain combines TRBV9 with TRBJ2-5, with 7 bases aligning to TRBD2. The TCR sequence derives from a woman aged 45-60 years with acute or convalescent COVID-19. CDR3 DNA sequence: TGTGCCAGCAGCGGGGGACTACTCTACGGGACCCAGTACTTC. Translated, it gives CASSGGLLYGTQYF. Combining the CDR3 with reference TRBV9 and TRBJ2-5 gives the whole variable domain DSGVTQTPKHLITATGQRVTLRCSPRSGDLSVYWYQQSLDQGLQFLIQYYNGEERAKGNILERFSAQQFPDLHSELNLSSLELGDSALYFCASSGGLLYGTQYFGPGTRLLVL.